Sequencing of this T cell receptor (beta chain) was carried out in a study of control samples from healthy donors and cancer patients. V was trimmed by 2 bases and J by 0 bases, leaving 14 bases between them. The V gene's germline CDR1 is SGHVS and CDR2 FNYEAQ. The length of the CDR3 is 17 residues. The repertoire was sequenced with immunoSEQ multiplex PCR; TCRdb's copy has only in-frame clones and lacks some. Altogether about 190,000 clones are present, about 89% being singletons, with the ten largest covering roughly 1.9%. The source of this sequence is a man aged 30 to 45 in good health. The sequenced sample was blood. The genes are TRBV7-6 and TRBJ1-3; unclear D gene. The CDR3 sequence: CASSLYLGPSSGNTIYF. CDR3 nucleotide sequence: TGTGCCAGCAGCTTATATCTTGGACCGAGCTCTGGAAACACCATATATTTT.